These 14 T cell receptor beta chains were sequenced from one sample in a study of T cell responses to AZD1222 COVID-19 vaccine. Repertoires were generated with immunoSEQ multiplex PCR, while TCRdb's copy carries only in-frame clones and drops some. This repertoire shows 150,000 to 160,000 clones, around nine tenths found once; its top ten account for approximately 1.8%. The sequencing used peripheral blood, collected on day 0 of AZD1222 vaccination. The origin of the receptors is an adult in good health.

The V call is TRBV10-3, the J call TRBJ2-7; D is undetermined. V lost 2 bases, J lost 2 bases, and 4 bases lay in between. The CDR3 length is 12 residues. Germline values: CDR1 ENHRY, CDR2 SYGVKD. The CDR3 DNA reads as TGTGCCATCAGTGAGCCTACCTACGAGCAGTACTTC. Protein: CAISEPTYEQYF.

The J gene is TRBJ1-5, the V gene TRBV19; 7 positions match TRBD1. This CDR3 region has 16 residues. The junction had 8 bases not matched to a gene; V was cut back by 5 bases and J by 1 base. CDR1 is LNHDA, CDR2 SQIVND, per germline (reference sequence). The CDR3: CASSPRDSTSNQPQHF. CDR3 nucleotides: TGTGCCAGTAGTCCACGGGACAGTACAAGCAATCAGCCCCAGCATTTT.

The J gene is TRBJ2-1, the V gene TRBV5-6, with a weak D call TRBD2 (5 bases). The CDR3 runs to 16 residues. The V end lost 4 bases, the J end lost 4 bases, and 18 bases lay between the germline ends. Germline V gene lookup returns CDR1 SGHDT and CDR2 YYEEEE. The CDR3 loop is CASSIEVRVLYNEQFF. The DNA for the CDR3 is TGTGCCAGCAGCATCGAGGTGCGGGTTCTATACAATGAGCAGTTCTTC.

This chain connects TRBV19 to TRBJ1-5, with 8 bases fitting TRBD1. The CDR3 is made up of 15 amino acids. Germline values: CDR1 LNHDA, CDR2 SQIVND (reference sequence). J gave up 7 bases and V 5 bases, and 10 bases lay outside the gene matches. CDR3 DNA: TGTGCCAGTAGTCTAGGGCAGGGGGCGCGACAGCCCCAGCATTTT. This codes for CASSLGQGARQPQHF.

The genes are TRBV29-1 and TRBJ1-2; D call uncertain. Germline V lookup: CDR1 SQVTM, CDR2 ANQGSEA. This CDR3 is built from 12 residues. V gave up 1 base and J gave up 2 bases, with 5 bases separating them. This CDR3 is CSVEGQNYGYTF. The CDR3 DNA is TGCAGCGTTGAAGGGCAGAACTATGGCTACACCTTC.

This clone is a singleton in its sample. The rearrangement uses TRBV6-2 or TRBV6-3 and TRBJ2-3, with D possibly matching TRBD1 (5 bases). The germline CDR1 and CDR2 sequences are MNHEY and SVGEGT. CDR3 length equals 16 residues. V lost 2 bases to trimming and J lost 3 bases, with 15 bases between them. This CDR3 is CASSYPREPSTDTQYF. The CDR3 nucleotides read TGTGCCAGCAGTTACCCCAGGGAACCATCGACAGATACGCAGTATTTT.

The V gene is TRBV5-1, the J gene TRBJ1-2, with D hard to call. The ends were cut back, 2 bases at V and 6 bases at J, with 17 bases in the middle. The CDR3 loop spans 15 amino acids. CDR1 is SGHRS, CDR2 YFSETQ, per germline. This CDR3 is CASSFRSDTSHGYTF. The CDR3 bases are TGCGCCAGCAGCTTCCGCTCCGACACGAGCCATGGCTACACCTTC. Supplemented by reference TRBV5-1 and TRBJ1-2, the full variable domain reads KAGVTQTPRYLIKTRGQQVTLSCSPISGHRSVSWYQQTPGQGLQFLFEYFSETQRNKGNFPGRFSGRQFSNSRSEMNVSTLELGDSALYLCASSFRSDTSHGYTFGSGTRLTVV.

J is TRBJ2-2 and V is TRBV2; 7 bases fit TRBD1. Germline CDR1 SNHLY, CDR2 FYNNEI. This CDR3 comprises 18 residues. Germline trimming cut 7 bases from V and 0 bases from J; bases unmatched to any gene: 14. The CDR3 here is CASMADRTPTANTGELFF. The CDR3 DNA is TGTGCCAGCATGGCGGACAGGACACCTACCGCGAACACCGGGGAGCTGTTTTTT.

On this clone itself: The junction and the germline gene differ at one end; a read error may be behind it. The J gene is TRBJ2-1, the V gene TRBV3-1 (or the pseudogene TRBV3-2); the D is unclear. Looked up from germline, CDR1 is LGHDT and CDR2 is YNNKEL (reference sequence). The CDR3 covers 15 residues. The CDR3 bases are TGTGCCAGCAGCCTTTTCCTTTCCTCCTGCAATGAGCAGTTCTTC. Its translation is CASSLFLSSCNEQFF.

With respect to this clone: The same CDR3 is also encoded by other DNA sequences in this sample. The chain carries TRBV30 and TRBJ1-1; D possibly corresponds to TRBD1 (5 bases). CDR3 length equals 13 residues. Trimming left V 0 bases short and J 1 base short, with 6 bases between. CDR1 GTSNPN and CDR2 SVGIG come from the germline V gene (reference sequence). DNA for the CDR3: TGTGCCTGGAGTGTGGGGGGGAACACTGAAGCTTTCTTT. This sequence encodes CAWSVGGNTEAFF. Filled out from reference TRBV30 and TRBJ1-1, the complete variable domain reads SQTIHQWPATLVQPVGSPLSLECTVEGTSNPNLYWYRQAAGRGLQLLFYSVGIGQISSEVPQNLSASRPQDRQFILSSKKLLLSDSGFYLCAWSVGGNTEAFFGQGTRLTVV.

In the case of this clone: Distinct nucleotide sequences in the sample also encode this CDR3. The chain has TRBV28 and TRBJ2-7, with D uncertain. V lost 6 bases and J 7 bases, leaving 10 bases between the germline ends. The CDR3 has 11 amino acids. Per the germline V gene, CDR1 is MDHEN and CDR2 is SYDVKM. The CDR3 reads CASSYLGEQYF. The DNA of the CDR3 is TGTGCCAGCAGCTATTTGGGGGAGCAGTACTTC.

This clone is a singleton in its sample. V and J are TRBV7-9 and TRBJ2-7, with D perhaps assigned TRBD1 or TRBD2 (6 bases each). The germline V gene encodes CDR1 SEHNR and CDR2 FQNEAQ (reference sequence). CDR3 length: 15 amino acids. Trimming shortened V by 5 bases and J by 3 bases, and 17 bases separated the two germline ends. CDR3 sequence (DNA): TGTGCCAGCAGCCCTTACACCGGGGGCAGCTACGAGCAGTACTTC. Amino acids: CASSPYTGGSYEQYF.

The chain couples TRBV7-9 to TRBJ1-5; TRBD1 matches at 7 bases. Germline V lookup: CDR1 SEHNR, CDR2 FQNEAQ (reference sequence). Unmatched junction bases numbered 9, after V lost 5 bases and J lost 11 bases. The CDR3 is made up of 13 amino acids. In DNA form, the CDR3 reads TGTGCCAGCAGCCCGACCGGACAGGCGGCCCAGCATTTT. Translation: CASSPTGQAAQHF. Full variable domain (outside the CDR3, taken from reference TRBV7-9 and TRBJ1-5): DTGVSQNPRHKITKRGQNVTFRCDPISEHNRLYWYRQTLGQGPEFLTYFQNEAQLEKSRLLSDRFSAERPKGSFSTLEIQRTEQGDSAMYLCASSPTGQAAQHFGDGTRLSIL.

The rearrangement joins TRBV30 to TRBJ1-1; D unclear. The CDR3 runs 14 residues. Deletions cut 3 bases from V and 5 bases from J, with 16 bases between. Germline values: CDR1 GTSNPN, CDR2 SVGIG (reference sequence). The CDR3 DNA reads TGTGCCTGGAGAATAGGTTCCGGGGTAACTGAAGCTTTCTTT. It specifies CAWRIGSGVTEAFF.